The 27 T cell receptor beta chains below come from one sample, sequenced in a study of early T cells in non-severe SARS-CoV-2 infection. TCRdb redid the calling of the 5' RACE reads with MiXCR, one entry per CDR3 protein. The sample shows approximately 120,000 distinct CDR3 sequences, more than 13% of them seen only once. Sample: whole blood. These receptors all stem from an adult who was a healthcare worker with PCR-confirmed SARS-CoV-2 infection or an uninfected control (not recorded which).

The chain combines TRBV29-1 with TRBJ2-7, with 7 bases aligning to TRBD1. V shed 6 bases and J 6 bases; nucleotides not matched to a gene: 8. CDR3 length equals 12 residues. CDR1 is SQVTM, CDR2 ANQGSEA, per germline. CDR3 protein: CSVVTGPVEQYF. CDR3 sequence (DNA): TGCAGCGTCGTGACAGGGCCAGTCGAGCAGTACTTC.

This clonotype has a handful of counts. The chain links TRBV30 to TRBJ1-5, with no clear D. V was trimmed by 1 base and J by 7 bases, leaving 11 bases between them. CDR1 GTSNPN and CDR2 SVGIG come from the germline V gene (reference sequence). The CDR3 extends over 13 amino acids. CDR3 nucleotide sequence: TGTGCCTGGAGTGAAGAAGGAATCCAGCCCCAGCATTTT. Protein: CAWSEEGIQPQHF.

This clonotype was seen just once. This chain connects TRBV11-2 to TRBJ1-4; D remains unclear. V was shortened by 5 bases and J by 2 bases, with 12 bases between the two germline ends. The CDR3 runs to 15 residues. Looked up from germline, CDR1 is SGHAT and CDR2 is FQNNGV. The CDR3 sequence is CASSPRRVTNEKLFF. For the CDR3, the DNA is TGTGCCAGCAGCCCGCGGAGGGTGACTAATGAAAAACTGTTTTTT.

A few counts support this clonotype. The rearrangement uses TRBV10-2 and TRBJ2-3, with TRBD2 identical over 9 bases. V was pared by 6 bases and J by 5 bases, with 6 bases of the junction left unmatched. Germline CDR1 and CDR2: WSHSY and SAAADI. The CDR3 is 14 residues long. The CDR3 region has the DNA TGCGCCAGCAGCGCTAGCGGGGTCGAAGATACGCAGTATTTT. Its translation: CASSASGVEDTQYF.

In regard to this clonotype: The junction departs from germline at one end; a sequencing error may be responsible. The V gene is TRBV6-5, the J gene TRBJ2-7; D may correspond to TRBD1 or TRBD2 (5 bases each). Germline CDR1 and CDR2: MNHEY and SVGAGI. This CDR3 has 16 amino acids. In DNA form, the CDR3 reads TGTGCCAGCAGTTCACTTCGGCTGTCGTTGGGGGATTCGGTCTCCTTC. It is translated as CASSSLRLSLGDSVSF.

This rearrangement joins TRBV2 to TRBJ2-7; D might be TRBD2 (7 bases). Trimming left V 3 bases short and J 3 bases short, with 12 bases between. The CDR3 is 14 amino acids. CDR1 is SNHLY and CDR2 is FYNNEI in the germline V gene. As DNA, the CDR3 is TGTGCCAGCAGTGAGGGCGGGGGACACTACGAGCAGTACTTC. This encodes CASSEGGGHYEQYF.

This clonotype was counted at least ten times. The CDR3: CASGLTKNNEQFF. CDR3 nucleotides: TGTGCTAGTGGTTTGACAAAGAACAATGAGCAGTTCTTC. The chain carries TRBV12-5 and TRBJ2-1; the D is unclear. The CDR3 extends over 13 amino acids. Trimming removed 2 bases from V and 5 bases from J, with 7 bases in between. Germline V gene sequence: CDR1 LGHNT, CDR2 FRNRAP.

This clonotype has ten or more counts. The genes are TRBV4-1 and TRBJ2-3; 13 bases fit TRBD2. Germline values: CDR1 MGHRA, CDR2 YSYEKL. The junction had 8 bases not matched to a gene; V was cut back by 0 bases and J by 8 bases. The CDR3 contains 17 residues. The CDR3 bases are TGCGCCAGCAGCCAAGAGAGAGTACTAGCGGGGGGGCGTACGCAGTATTTT. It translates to CASSQERVLAGGRTQYF.

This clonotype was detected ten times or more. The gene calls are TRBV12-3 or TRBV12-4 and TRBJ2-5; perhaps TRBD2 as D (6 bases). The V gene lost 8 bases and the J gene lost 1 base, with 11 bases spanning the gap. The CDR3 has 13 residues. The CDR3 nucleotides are TGTGCCAGCGGCGGGACGGGCCAAGAGACCCAGTACTTC. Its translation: CASGGTGQETQYF.

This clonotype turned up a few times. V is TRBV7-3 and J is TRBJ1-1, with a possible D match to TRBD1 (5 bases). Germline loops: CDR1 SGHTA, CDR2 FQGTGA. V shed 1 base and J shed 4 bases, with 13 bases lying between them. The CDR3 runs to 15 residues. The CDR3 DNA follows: TGTGCCAGCAGCTTAAACGCAGGGAGGGGCACTGAAGCTTTCTTT. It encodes CASSLNAGRGTEAFF.

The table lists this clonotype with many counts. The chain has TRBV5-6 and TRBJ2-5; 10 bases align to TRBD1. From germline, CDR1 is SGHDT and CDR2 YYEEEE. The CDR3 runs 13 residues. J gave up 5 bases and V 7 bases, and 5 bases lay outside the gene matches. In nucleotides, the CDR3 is TGTGCCAGCGCGGACAGGGGGATGGAGACCCAGTACTTC. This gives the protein CASADRGMETQYF.

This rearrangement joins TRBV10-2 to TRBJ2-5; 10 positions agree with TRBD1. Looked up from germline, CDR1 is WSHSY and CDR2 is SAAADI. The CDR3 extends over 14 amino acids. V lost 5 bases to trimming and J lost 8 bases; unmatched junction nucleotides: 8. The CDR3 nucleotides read TGCGCCAGCAGTCCCCCGGGACAGGGGAGAACCCAGTACTTC. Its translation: CASSPPGQGRTQYF.

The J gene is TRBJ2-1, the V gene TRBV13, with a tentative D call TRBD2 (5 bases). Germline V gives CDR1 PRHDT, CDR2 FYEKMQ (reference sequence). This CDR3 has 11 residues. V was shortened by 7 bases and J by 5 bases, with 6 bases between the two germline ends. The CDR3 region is CASTGDNEQFF. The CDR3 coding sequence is TGTGCCAGCACCGGGGACAATGAGCAGTTCTTC.

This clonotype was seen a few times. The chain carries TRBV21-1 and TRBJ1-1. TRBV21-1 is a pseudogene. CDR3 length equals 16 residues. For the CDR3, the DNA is TGTGCCAGCAGCAAAGCGCAGGGCACCATGAACACTGAAGCTTTCTTT. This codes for CASSKAQGTMNTEAFF.

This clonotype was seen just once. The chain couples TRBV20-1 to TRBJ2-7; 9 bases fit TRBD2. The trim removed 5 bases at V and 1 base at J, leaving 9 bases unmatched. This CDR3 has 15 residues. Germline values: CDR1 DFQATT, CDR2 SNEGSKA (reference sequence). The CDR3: CSAAKGLAPSYEQYF. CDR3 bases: TGCAGTGCTGCCAAAGGACTAGCGCCTTCCTACGAGCAGTACTTC.

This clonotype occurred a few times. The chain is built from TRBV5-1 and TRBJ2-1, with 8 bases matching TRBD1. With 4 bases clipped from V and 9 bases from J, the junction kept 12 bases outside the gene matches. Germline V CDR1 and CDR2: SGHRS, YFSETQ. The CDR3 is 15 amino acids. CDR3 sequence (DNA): TGCGCCAGCAGCCCGACAGGGGCAGGGTTAGGTGAGCAGTTCTTC. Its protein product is CASSPTGAGLGEQFF.

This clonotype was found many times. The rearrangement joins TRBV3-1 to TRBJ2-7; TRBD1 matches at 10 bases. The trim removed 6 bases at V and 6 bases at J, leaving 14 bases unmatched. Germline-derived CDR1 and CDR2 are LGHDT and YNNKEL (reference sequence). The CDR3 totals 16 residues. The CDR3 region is CASSLPGQGTLSEQYF. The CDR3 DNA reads TGTGCCAGCAGTTTACCGGGACAGGGGACCCTTAGCGAGCAGTACTTC.

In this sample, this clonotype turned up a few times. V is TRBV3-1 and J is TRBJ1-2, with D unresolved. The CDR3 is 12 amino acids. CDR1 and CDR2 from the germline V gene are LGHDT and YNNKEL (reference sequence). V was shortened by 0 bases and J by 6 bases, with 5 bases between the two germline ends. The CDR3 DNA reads TGTGCCAGCAGCCAAGATCGGGATGGCTACACCTTC. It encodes CASSQDRDGYTF.

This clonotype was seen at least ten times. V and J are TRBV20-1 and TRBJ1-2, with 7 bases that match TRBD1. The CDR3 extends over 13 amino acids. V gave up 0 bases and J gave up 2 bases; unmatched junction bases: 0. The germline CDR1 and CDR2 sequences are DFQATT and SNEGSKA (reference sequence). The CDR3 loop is CSAREGQNYGYTF. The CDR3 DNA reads TGCAGTGCTAGAGAGGGACAGAACTATGGCTACACCTTC.

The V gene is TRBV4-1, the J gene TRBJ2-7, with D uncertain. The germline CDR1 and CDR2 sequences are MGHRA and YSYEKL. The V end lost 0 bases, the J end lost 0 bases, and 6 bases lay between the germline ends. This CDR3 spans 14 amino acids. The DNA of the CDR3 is TGCGCCAGCAGCCAAGAGCCCTCCTCCTACGAGCAGTACTTC. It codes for CASSQEPSSYEQYF.

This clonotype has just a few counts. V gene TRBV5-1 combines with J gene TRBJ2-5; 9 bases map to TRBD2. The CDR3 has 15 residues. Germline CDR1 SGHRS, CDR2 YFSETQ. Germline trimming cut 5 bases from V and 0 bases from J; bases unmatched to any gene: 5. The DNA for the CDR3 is TGCGCCAGCAGTCTAGCGGGATCGTACCAAGAGACCCAGTACTTC. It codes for CASSLAGSYQETQYF.

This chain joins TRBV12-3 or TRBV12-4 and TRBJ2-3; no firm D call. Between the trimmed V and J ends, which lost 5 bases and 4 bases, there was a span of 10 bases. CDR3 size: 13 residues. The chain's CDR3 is CASSKDRADTQYF. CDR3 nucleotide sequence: TGTGCCAGCAGTAAAGATCGGGCAGATACGCAGTATTTT.

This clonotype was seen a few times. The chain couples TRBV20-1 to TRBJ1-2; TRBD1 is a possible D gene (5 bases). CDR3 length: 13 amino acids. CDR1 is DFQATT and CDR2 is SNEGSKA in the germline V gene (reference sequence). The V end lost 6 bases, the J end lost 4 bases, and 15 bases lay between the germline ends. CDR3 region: CSAPPGGGYGYTF. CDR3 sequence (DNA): TGCAGTGCCCCTCCCGGGGGGGGCTATGGCTACACCTTC.

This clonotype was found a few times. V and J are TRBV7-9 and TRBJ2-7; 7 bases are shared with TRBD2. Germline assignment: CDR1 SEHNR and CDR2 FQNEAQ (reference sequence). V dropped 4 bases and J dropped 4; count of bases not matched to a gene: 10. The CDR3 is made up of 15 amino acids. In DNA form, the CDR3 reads TGTGCCAGCAGCTCCATAGACGGGGGGACTTACGAGCAGTACTTC. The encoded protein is CASSSIDGGTYEQYF.

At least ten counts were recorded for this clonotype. The CDR3 region is CATSKDEIPENIQYF. CDR3 bases: TGTGCCACCAGCAAAGACGAGATCCCAGAAAACATTCAGTACTTC. V is TRBV15 and J is TRBJ2-4; D gene unclear. Germline V gives CDR1 LNHNV, CDR2 YYDKDF (reference sequence). The CDR3 runs to 15 residues. V shed 4 bases and J shed 5 bases, with 15 bases lying between them.

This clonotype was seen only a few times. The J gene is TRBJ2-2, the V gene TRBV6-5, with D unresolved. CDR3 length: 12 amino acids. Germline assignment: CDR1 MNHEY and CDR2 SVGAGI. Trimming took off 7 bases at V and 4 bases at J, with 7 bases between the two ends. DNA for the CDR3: TGTGCCAGCAAACCGACCACCGGGGAGCTGTTTTTT. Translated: CASKPTTGELFF.

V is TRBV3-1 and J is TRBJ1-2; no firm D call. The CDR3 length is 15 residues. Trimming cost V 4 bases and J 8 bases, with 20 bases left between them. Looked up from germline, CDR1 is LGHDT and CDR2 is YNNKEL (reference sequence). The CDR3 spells CASSPFRRDDKGYTF. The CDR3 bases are TGTGCCAGCAGCCCCTTTCGGCGGGATGATAAGGGCTACACCTTC.